These 18 T cell receptor beta chains came from one sample sequenced in a study of blood T cell repertoires in COVID-19. Assay: immunoSEQ multiplex PCR; the TCRdb copy retains only in-frame clones and omits some. The repertoire holds approximately 110,000 clones, with 88% as singletons. Source material: peripheral blood. These receptors all come from a woman aged 50 to 60 with active or convalescent COVID-19.

This rearrangement joins TRBV9 to TRBJ2-7, with TRBD1 matching 9 bases. Germline trimming cut 0 bases from V and 2 bases from J; bases unmatched to any gene: 3. This CDR3 comprises 15 residues. Per the germline V gene, CDR1 is SGDLS and CDR2 is YYNGEE. CDR3 sequence reads: CASSVGQGGAYEQYF. In DNA form, the CDR3 reads TGTGCCAGCAGCGTAGGACAGGGGGGAGCCTACGAGCAGTACTTC.

V gene TRBV6-1 combines with J gene TRBJ2-2; weak D call: TRBD2 (7 bases). Trimming took off 4 bases at V and 1 base at J, with 19 bases between the two ends. Germline V gene sequence: CDR1 MNHNS, CDR2 SASEGT. The length of the CDR3 is 18 residues. The CDR3 spells CASSARRGGTLNTGELFF. The CDR3 nucleotides read TGTGCCAGCAGTGCCCGAAGGGGAGGGACATTGAACACCGGGGAGCTGTTTTTT.

V and J are TRBV25-1 and TRBJ2-1; no firm D call. The CDR3 sequence is 11 residues long. The germline CDR1 and CDR2 sequences are MGHDK and SYGVNS. Trimming pared 2 bases from V and 6 bases from J, leaving 2 bases between. This chain's CDR3 is CASSERNEQFF. In nucleotides, the CDR3 is TGTGCCAGCAGTGAACGCAATGAGCAGTTCTTC.

The chain uses TRBV27 and TRBJ1-5; D is possibly TRBD1 (5 bases). The germline V gene encodes CDR1 MNHEY and CDR2 SMNVEV (reference sequence). The length of the CDR3 is 15 residues. The V end lost 8 bases, the J end lost 2 bases, and 16 bases lay between the germline ends. CDR3 sequence reads: CASRNAGGGNQPQHF. CDR3 bases: TGTGCCAGCCGTAACGCGGGGGGAGGCAATCAGCCCCAGCATTTT.

This chain uses TRBV5-1 with TRBJ2-1; tentative D call: TRBD2 (5 bases). The V gene's germline CDR1 is SGHRS and CDR2 YFSETQ. CDR3 length: 16 residues. V lost 0 bases and J lost 6, with 16 bases in between. CDR3 loop: CASSLAPTTGVNEQFF. In DNA form, the CDR3 reads TGCGCCAGCAGCTTGGCCCCGACTACTGGGGTCAATGAGCAGTTCTTC.

On this clone: The germline gene is not matched at one end of the junction; a read error may be the cause. This sample includes further DNA sequences coding for the same CDR3. J is TRBJ1-2 and V is TRBV2, with D possibly TRBD1 on 6 matching bases. The CDR3 loop spans 15 amino acids. From germline, CDR1 is SNHLY and CDR2 FYNNEI. CDR3 amino acids: CASIVFQQSQGGYTF. In DNA, the CDR3 is TGCGCCAGCATTGTATTTCAGCAATCCCAGGGGGGCTACACCTTC.

V gene TRBV11-1 combines with J gene TRBJ2-1, with D possibly TRBD2 on 5 matching bases. Trimming removed 3 bases from V and 2 bases from J, with 14 bases in between. The CDR3 length is 16 residues. Germline-derived CDR1 and CDR2 are SGHAT and FQDESV (reference sequence). The CDR3: CASSLNSGSPYNEQFF. CDR3 DNA sequence: TGTGCCAGCAGCTTGAATAGTGGGAGTCCCTACAATGAGCAGTTCTTC. Filled out from reference TRBV11-1 and TRBJ2-1, the complete variable domain reads EAEVAQSPRYKITEKSQAVAFWCDPISGHATLYWYRQILGQGPELLVQFQDESVVDDSQLPKDRFSAERLKGVDSTLKIQPAELGDSAMYLCASSLNSGSPYNEQFFGPGTRLTVL.

The chain is built from TRBV20-1 and TRBJ1-1; D is undetermined. V dropped 3 bases and J dropped 4 bases, with 6 bases sitting between them. The CDR3 loop spans 11 amino acids. Looked up from germline, CDR1 is DFQATT and CDR2 is SNEGSKA (reference sequence). CDR3 coding DNA: TGCAGTGCTAGGTCAGGCACTGAAGCTTTCTTT. This codes for CSARSGTEAFF.

Worth noting for this clone: A read error may account for a junction end that differs from germline. The chain recombines TRBV7-7 with TRBJ2-5, with D unresolved. Germline V lookup: CDR1 SSHAT, CDR2 FNYEAQ (reference sequence). This CDR3 comprises 13 residues. CDR3 sequence: CASSLVSQETQYF. For the CDR3, the DNA is TGTGCTAGCAGCCTCGTGAGTCAAGAGACCCAGTACTTC.

The V gene is TRBV4-3, the J gene TRBJ2-4; 12 nucleotides align to TRBD2. This CDR3 spans 16 amino acids. The V gene's germline CDR1 is LGHNA and CDR2 YSLEER. V lost 5 bases and J lost 9; bases outside the gene matches: 11. For the CDR3, the DNA is TGCGCCAGCAGCTATATCCTAGCGGGAGGGCCCCCCATTCAGTACTTC. Amino acid sequence: CASSYILAGGPPIQYF.

The table lists this clone with a few counts. V is TRBV28 and J is TRBJ1-6; 7 nucleotides match TRBD1. The junction had 11 bases not matched to a gene; V was cut back by 6 bases and J by 9 bases. The CDR3 runs 15 residues. Germline-derived CDR1 and CDR2 are MDHEN and SYDVKM. The CDR3 DNA reads as TGTGCCAGCAGCCCCCCGGGACAGTTAGGTTCACCCCTCCACTTT. This translates into CASSPPGQLGSPLHF.

The rearrangement joins TRBV4-2 to TRBJ2-1; TRBD2 matches 9 bases. V shed 8 bases and J 0 bases; nucleotides not matched to a gene: 11. This CDR3 spans 17 amino acids. CDR1 is LGHNA, CDR2 YNFKEQ, per germline. The CDR3 loop reads CASAHYDSGSSYNEQFF. The CDR3 DNA follows: TGTGCCAGCGCCCATTATGATAGCGGGAGCTCCTACAATGAGCAGTTCTTC.

The chain links TRBV6-1 to TRBJ1-6, with a possible D match to TRBD1 (5 bases). The CDR3 loop spans 15 amino acids. Trimming cost V 2 bases and J 4 bases, with 9 bases left between them. Per germline, CDR1 MNHNS and CDR2 SASEGT. DNA for the CDR3: TGTGCCAGCAGTGAAAGAGACAGATATAATTCACCCCTCCACTTT. This codes for CASSERDRYNSPLHF.

V and J are TRBV28 and TRBJ2-7, with unresolved D. CDR3 size: 14 residues. Between the trimmed V and J ends, which lost 6 bases and 1 base, there was a span of 13 bases. Germline V gene data show CDR1 as MDHEN and CDR2 as SYDVKM. The CDR3 DNA is TGTGCCAGCAGCCCCTTGAGCGATTCCTACGAGCAGTACTTC. Translation: CASSPLSDSYEQYF. Drawing the rest from reference TRBV28 and TRBJ2-7, the complete variable domain is DVKVTQSSRYLVKRTGEKVFLECVQDMDHENMFWYRQDPGLGLRLIYFSYDVKMKEKGDIPEGYSVSREKKERFSLILESASTNQTSMYLCASSPLSDSYEQYFGPGTRLTVT.

The gene calls are TRBV6-5 and TRBJ2-7; 8 bases map to TRBD2. The germline V gene encodes CDR1 MNHEY and CDR2 SVGAGI. The V segment lost 5 bases and the J segment 1 base; nucleotides outside the gene matches: 7. CDR3 length equals 15 residues. DNA of the CDR3: TGTGCCAGCAGTACCGGGGGGGGCCGATCCTACGAGCAGTACTTC. It specifies CASSTGGGRSYEQYF.

The V gene is TRBV28, the J gene TRBJ1-6; the D is unclear. The length of the CDR3 is 12 residues. Germline CDR1 is MDHEN and CDR2 is SYDVKM. Deletions cut 10 bases from V and 7 bases from J, with 11 bases between. DNA for the CDR3: TGTGCCACCACGGTGGGCAATTCACCCCTCCACTTT. Encoded protein: CATTVGNSPLHF.

V usage is TRBV29-1 and J usage is TRBJ1-2; the D is unclear. The CDR3 contains 15 residues. Germline V gene data show CDR1 as SQVTM and CDR2 as ANQGSEA. The V end lost 0 bases, the J end lost 4 bases, and 15 bases lay between the germline ends. The DNA of the CDR3 is TGCAGCGTTGAAGATGGACTGGGATGGGGCTATGGCTACACCTTC. This encodes CSVEDGLGWGYGYTF.

In nucleotides, the CDR3 is TGTGCCAGCAGTTCCCCGACAGCTTATGGCTACACCTTC. This gives the protein CASSSPTAYGYTF. The chain couples TRBV6-6 to TRBJ1-2, with D maybe TRBD1 (5 bases). There are 13 residues in the CDR3. V lost 4 bases, J lost 5 bases, and 11 bases lay in between. CDR1 and CDR2 (germline): MNHNY, SVGAGI (reference sequence).